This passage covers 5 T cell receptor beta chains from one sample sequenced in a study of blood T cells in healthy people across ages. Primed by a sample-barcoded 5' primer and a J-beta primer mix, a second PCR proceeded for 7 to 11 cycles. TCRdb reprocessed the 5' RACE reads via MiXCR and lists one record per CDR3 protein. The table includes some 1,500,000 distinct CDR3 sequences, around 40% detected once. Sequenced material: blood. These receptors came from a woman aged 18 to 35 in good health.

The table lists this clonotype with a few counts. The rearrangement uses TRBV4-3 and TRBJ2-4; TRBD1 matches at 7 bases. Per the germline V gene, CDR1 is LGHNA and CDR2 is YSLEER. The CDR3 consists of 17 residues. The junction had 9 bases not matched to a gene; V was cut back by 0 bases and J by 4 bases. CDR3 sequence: CASSQDRGGSTKNIQYF. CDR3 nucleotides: TGCGCCAGCAGCCAAGATCGAGGGGGCTCTACAAAAAACATTCAGTACTTC.

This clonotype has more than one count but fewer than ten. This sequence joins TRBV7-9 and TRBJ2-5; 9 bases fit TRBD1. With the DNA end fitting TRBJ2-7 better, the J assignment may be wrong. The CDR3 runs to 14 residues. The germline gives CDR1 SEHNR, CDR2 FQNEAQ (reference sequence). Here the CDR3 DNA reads TGTGCCAGCAGCCCTAGGGACAGGGTGGACGAGCAGTACTTC. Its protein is CASSPRDRVDEQYF.

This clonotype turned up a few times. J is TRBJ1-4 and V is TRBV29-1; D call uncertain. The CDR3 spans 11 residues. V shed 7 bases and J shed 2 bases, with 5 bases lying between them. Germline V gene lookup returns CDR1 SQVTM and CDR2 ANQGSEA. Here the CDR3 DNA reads TGCAGCGCCCTGACTAATGAAAAACTGTTTTTT. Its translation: CSALTNEKLFF.

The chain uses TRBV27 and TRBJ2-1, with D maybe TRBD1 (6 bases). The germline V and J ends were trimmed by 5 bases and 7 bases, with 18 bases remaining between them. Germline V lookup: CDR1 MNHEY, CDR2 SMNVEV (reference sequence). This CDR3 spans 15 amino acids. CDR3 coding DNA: TGTGCCAGCAGTCATGACAGGACGTTACAGAATGAGCAGTTCTTC. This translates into CASSHDRTLQNEQFF.

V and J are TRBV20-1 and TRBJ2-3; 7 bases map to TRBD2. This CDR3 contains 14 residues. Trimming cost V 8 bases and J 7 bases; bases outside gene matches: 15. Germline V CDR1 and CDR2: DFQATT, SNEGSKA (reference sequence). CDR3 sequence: CSQGRGGIPNTQYF. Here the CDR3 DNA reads TGCAGTCAAGGACGGGGAGGGATCCCGAATACGCAGTATTTT.